The 8 T cell receptor beta chains presented below share a single source sample, sequenced in a study of T cells in Graves' hyperthyroidism and ophthalmopathy. Amplification of TCR beta CDR3 regions used RNA as the template. During a first-round RT-PCR of the TCR CDR3, the HTBI primer set was used. In TCRdb, the multiplex PCR reads were re-called with MiXCR into one record per CDR3 protein. Among about 420,000 distinct CDR3 sequences listed, 15% to 17% were seen once. Sequenced input: blood. These receptors all come from a young woman with Graves' hyperthyroidism.

As concerns this clonotype: A much larger clone differs from this one at a single base, so this may be a read error. The rearrangement links TRBV5-1 to TRBJ2-1, with D maybe TRBD2 (5 bases). Germline CDR1 and CDR2: SGHRS and YFSETQ. The CDR3 length is 15 residues. Trimming removed 0 bases from V and 12 bases from J, with 19 bases in between. CDR3 sequence: CASSLVRDFESGQFF. The CDR3 nucleotides read TGCGCCAGCAGCTTGGTTCGGGATTTTGAGAGCGGGCAGTTCTTC.

This clonotype showed up just a few times. The rearrangement links TRBV5-1 to TRBJ2-6; 7 nucleotides align to TRBD2. CDR1 is SGHRS and CDR2 is YFSETQ in the germline V gene. The CDR3 covers 14 residues. Trimming removed 8 bases from V and 2 bases from J; junction bases left unmatched: 4. The CDR3, as DNA: TGCGCCAGTCATCGGGGGGCTGGGGCCAACGTCCTGACTTTC. Translated, it gives CASHRGAGANVLTF.

In this sample, this clonotype turned up a few times. V gene TRBV5-1 combines with J gene TRBJ2-5; 8 bases fit TRBD1. The CDR3 spans 14 residues. Trimming at V came to 0 bases and at J to 4 bases, leaving 2 bases not matched to a gene. Germline V lookup: CDR1 SGHRS, CDR2 YFSETQ. CDR3 residues: CASSLGGTGETQYF. In DNA, the CDR3 is TGCGCCAGCAGCTTGGGGGGGACAGGAGAGACCCAGTACTTC. Combining the CDR3 with reference TRBV5-1 and TRBJ2-5 gives the whole variable domain KAGVTQTPRYLIKTRGQQVTLSCSPISGHRSVSWYQQTPGQGLQFLFEYFSETQRNKGNFPGRFSGRQFSNSRSEMNVSTLELGDSALYLCASSLGGTGETQYFGPGTRLLVL.

This clonotype showed up many times. The chain uses TRBV3-1 and TRBJ1-2; 7 bases match TRBD1. V lost 4 bases, J lost 8 bases, and 7 bases stayed unmatched. This CDR3 is 13 amino acids long. Looked up from germline, CDR1 is LGHDT and CDR2 is YNNKEL (reference sequence). The CDR3 nucleotides are TGTGCCAGCAGCCCCGGGACAGAAAAAGGCTACACCTTC. It translates to CASSPGTEKGYTF.

Ten or more counts support this clonotype. The chain links TRBV27 to TRBJ1-2; D is undetermined. V dropped 1 base and J dropped 0 bases, with 12 bases sitting between them. The CDR3 covers 16 residues. CDR1 is MNHEY and CDR2 is SMNVEV in the germline V gene (reference sequence). This CDR3 is CASSLFSGRANYGYTF. As DNA, the CDR3 is TGTGCCAGCAGTTTATTTAGTGGGAGAGCTAACTATGGCTACACCTTC.

In this sample, this clonotype turned up a few times. As the CDR3 is not closed by the conserved phenylalanine or tryptophan, this likely results from a read error. This chain uses TRBV11-2 with TRBJ2-1; D not certain. V lost 6 bases, J lost 3 bases, and 9 bases lay in between. Germline CDR1 SGHAT, CDR2 FQNNGV. This CDR3 spans 13 amino acids. CDR3 coding DNA: TGTGCCAGCAGTTCCGCTCTCTACAATGAGCAGTTCTCC. Amino acid sequence: CASSSALYNEQFS.

V and J are TRBV2 and TRBJ1-5; a weak D match, TRBD1 (5 bases). CDR1 is SNHLY, CDR2 FYNNEI, per germline. Trimming pared 0 bases from V and 5 bases from J, leaving 14 bases between. There are 16 residues in the CDR3. The CDR3 DNA is TGTGCCAGCAGTGAAGCGCAGGGAACGGGGTATCAGCCCCAGCATTTT. Its translation: CASSEAQGTGYQPQHF.

The chain combines TRBV6-1 with TRBJ2-3; 7 bases map to TRBD2. V lost 3 bases and J lost 4; bases outside the gene matches: 7. The germline gives CDR1 MNHNS, CDR2 SASEGT. This CDR3 comprises 15 residues. CDR3 DNA: TGTGCCAGCAGTGAGTGGGGGGGGTATGCAGATACGCAGTATTTT. Protein sequence: CASSEWGGYADTQYF.